Given below is one T cell receptor beta chain in context. The data were obtained in a study of response to subunit inactivated influenza vaccine. V shed 6 bases and J shed 5 bases, with 10 bases lying between them. Germline V gives CDR1 DFQATT, CDR2 SNEGSKA (reference sequence). CDR3 length equals 12 residues. TCRdb re-called the RT-PCR reads through MiXCR, storing one row per CDR3 protein. The sample carries a few hundred thousand distinct CDR3 sequences, under 8.5% recorded once. The sequence came from a man aged 50 to 69 who received an inactivated influenza vaccine. Sequencing used PBMCs from blood, obtained 23 months after vaccination. V and J are TRBV20-1 and TRBJ1-4, with D hard to call. The CDR3 DNA sequence: TGCAGTGCAAAGGCAGTGAATGAAAAACTGTTTTTT. Translating it yields CSAKAVNEKLFF.